Following are 25 T cell receptor beta chains from one sample sequenced in a study of technical replicates of blood from a few donors. Sequenced by immunoSEQ multiplex PCR; TCRdb stores in-frame clones only, minus some. The data hold 70,000 to 80,000 clones, with just under 97% observed a single time. Material: T cells isolated from PBMCs. The receptor source for this set is a human donor in good health.

The rearrangement links TRBV7-8 to TRBJ1-2; TRBD1 is a possible D gene (6 bases). The length of the CDR3 is 15 residues. Germline CDR1 and CDR2: SGHVS and FQNEAQ. Trimming removed 1 base at V and 4 bases at J, with 13 bases between. Written as DNA, the CDR3 is TGTGCCAGCAGCTTAGTTGGAGGGGGGGGCTATGGCTACACCTTC. It encodes CASSLVGGGGYGYTF.

The CDR3 loop is CASSQGIGEQGEAFF. In DNA, the CDR3 is TGCGCCAGCAGCCAAGGGATCGGGGAGCAAGGTGAAGCTTTCTTT. This chain connects TRBV4-1 to TRBJ1-1, with unresolved D. The CDR3 covers 15 residues. The V end was cut by 1 base, the J end by 7 bases, with 16 bases between. The germline gives CDR1 MGHRA, CDR2 YSYEKL.

V gene TRBV4-1 combines with J gene TRBJ1-1; 7 bases fit TRBD1. Per the germline V gene, CDR1 is MGHRA and CDR2 is YSYEKL. CDR3 length: 20 residues. V gave up 2 bases and J gave up 4 bases; unmatched junction bases: 22. The CDR3 DNA sequence: TGCGCCAGCAGCCAACCCTTCGGGTTCGACAGGGTTACTGTGAGCACTGAAGCTTTCTTT. It translates to CASSQPFGFDRVTVSTEAFF.

The chain joins TRBV2 to TRBJ1-5, with D hard to call. This CDR3 contains 15 residues. Germline values: CDR1 SNHLY, CDR2 FYNNEI. V dropped 9 bases and J dropped 2 bases, with 17 bases sitting between them. The CDR3 bases are TGTGCCAGTAGCCCGGGAAGGAGTGGCAATCAGCCCCAGCATTTT. Translation gives CASSPGRSGNQPQHF.

This rearrangement joins TRBV5-5 to TRBJ2-7; 7 nucleotides agree with TRBD1. The CDR3 has 15 amino acids. With 2 bases clipped from V and 6 bases from J, the junction kept 11 bases outside the gene matches. CDR1 is SGHKS and CDR2 is YYEKEE in the germline V gene (reference sequence). CDR3 region: CASSFLTGLSVEQYF. The CDR3 coding sequence is TGTGCCAGCAGCTTTCTGACAGGGTTATCGGTCGAGCAGTACTTC.

The gene calls are TRBV2 and TRBJ1-5; D unresolved. This CDR3 is 14 amino acids long. The germline gives CDR1 SNHLY, CDR2 FYNNEI. The V and J ends lost 7 bases and 0 bases respectively, with 10 bases between them. CDR3 loop: CASKARYSNQPQHF. The CDR3 DNA is TGTGCCAGCAAGGCCAGGTATAGCAATCAGCCCCAGCATTTT.

This clone was seen a few times. The CDR3 DNA follows: TGTGCGGAAGGGGGCGCGCTCGGGGATGGCTACACCTTC. It codes for CAEGGALGDGYTF. The chain couples TRBV6-1 to TRBJ1-2, with 7 bases fitting TRBD1. Germline V CDR1 and CDR2: MNHNS, SASEGT. This CDR3 has 13 residues.

This clone is medium-sized. The genes are TRBV21-1 and TRBJ1-2. TRBV21-1 is tagged as a pseudogene. The CDR3 is 18 amino acids. This chain's CDR3 is CASSPRWWRQGRDYGYTF. Here the CDR3 DNA reads TGTGCCAGCAGCCCCAGGTGGTGGCGGCAGGGGAGGGACTATGGCTACACCTTC.

This clone was found once. The chain has TRBV6-1 and TRBJ2-7, with 7 bases fitting TRBD2. Trimming cost V 6 bases and J 5 bases; bases outside gene matches: 10. CDR3 length: 14 amino acids. The V gene's germline CDR1 is MNHNS and CDR2 SASEGT. For the CDR3, the DNA is TGTGCCAGCAGCAGGGCGGGGGAGTCTCACGAGCAGTACTTC. Protein sequence: CASSRAGESHEQYF.

The genes are TRBV18 and TRBJ1-1; the D is unclear. From germline, CDR1 is KGHSH and CDR2 LQKENI. This CDR3 has 15 residues. The ends were cut back, 3 bases at V and 0 bases at J, with 11 bases in the middle. The CDR3 nucleotides read TGTGCCAGCTCACCGGTGGAGGGCATGAACACTGAAGCTTTCTTT. Its protein is CASSPVEGMNTEAFF. Looking up the rest from reference TRBV18 and TRBJ1-1 gives the full variable domain: NAGVMQNPRHLVRRRGQEARLRCSPMKGHSHVYWYRQLPEEGLKFMVYLQKENIIDESGMPKERFSAEFPKEGPSILRIQQVVRGDSAAYFCASSPVEGMNTEAFFGQGTRLTVV.

This chain links TRBV5-4 with TRBJ1-1; D is ambiguous. Germline lookup yields CDR1 SGHNT and CDR2 YYREEE (reference sequence). Trimming stripped 0 bases from V and 1 base from J, with 7 bases between. This CDR3 spans 14 amino acids. The CDR3 here is CASSLATRNTEAFF. DNA of the CDR3: TGTGCCAGCAGCTTGGCCACTAGGAACACTGAAGCTTTCTTT.

V gene TRBV28 combines with J gene TRBJ1-1; 9 nucleotides line up with TRBD1. CDR3 length equals 14 residues. Trimming at V came to 2 bases and at J to 6 bases, leaving 4 bases not matched to a gene. Germline V gene data show CDR1 as MDHEN and CDR2 as SYDVKM. CDR3 DNA: TGTGCCAGCAGTTTAGGTACAGGGGGCTCTGAAGCTTTCTTT. It is translated as CASSLGTGGSEAFF. The variable domain in full, with the rest retrieved from reference TRBV28 and TRBJ1-1, is DVKVTQSSRYLVKRTGEKVFLECVQDMDHENMFWYRQDPGLGLRLIYFSYDVKMKEKGDIPEGYSVSREKKERFSLILESASTNQTSMYLCASSLGTGGSEAFFGQGTRLTVV.

This chain joins TRBV5-1 and TRBJ1-2; TRBD1 matches at 9 bases. The CDR3 extends over 15 amino acids. The V gene's germline CDR1 is SGHRS and CDR2 YFSETQ. Losses at the gene ends were 4 bases for V and 4 bases for J; bases not matched to a gene: 8. This CDR3 reads CASSVTGGVGYGYTF. CDR3 in DNA: TGCGCCAGCAGCGTTACAGGGGGCGTGGGCTATGGCTACACCTTC.

The chain has TRBV4-1 and TRBJ1-1, with TRBD1 identical over 9 bases. The CDR3 has 18 residues. The junction had 11 bases not matched to a gene; V was cut back by 0 bases and J by 3 bases. In germline, CDR1 is MGHRA, CDR2 YSYEKL. The CDR3 loop is CASSQEFPVDRGDTEAFF. The DNA for the CDR3 is TGCGCCAGCAGCCAAGAATTTCCTGTAGACAGGGGGGACACTGAAGCTTTCTTT.

The rearrangement joins TRBV6-1 to TRBJ1-2; TRBD1 matches at 10 bases. This CDR3 contains 14 residues. In germline, CDR1 is MNHNS, CDR2 SASEGT. With V trimmed by 5 bases and J by 7 bases, 7 bases remained unmatched. CDR3 bases: TGTGCCAGCAGTCCCCGGGACAGGGGAACTGGCTACACCTTC. This encodes CASSPRDRGTGYTF.

This clone was seen only once. J is TRBJ2-5 and V is TRBV6-1; D is undetermined. Germline V gives CDR1 MNHNS, CDR2 SASEGT. The CDR3 sequence is 14 residues long. V was shortened by 2 bases and J by 7 bases, with 14 bases between the two germline ends. The CDR3 loop reads CASSEHTPAGTQYF. CDR3 bases: TGTGCCAGCAGTGAACACACACCCGCTGGGACCCAGTACTTC.

V gene TRBV6-1 combines with J gene TRBJ2-7; 7 bases are a match to TRBD1. The trim removed 8 bases at V and 2 bases at J, leaving 9 bases unmatched. Germline CDR1 reads MNHNS; CDR2 reads SASEGT. The CDR3 loop spans 14 amino acids. The CDR3 nucleotides read TGTGCCAGCCTCACAGGGGTGCCCACCTACGAGCAGTACTTC. Translating gives CASLTGVPTYEQYF.

V usage is TRBV7-9 and J usage is TRBJ2-2; D not resolved. V lost 0 bases and J lost 4, with 15 bases in between. CDR1 SEHNR and CDR2 FQNEAQ come from the germline V gene (reference sequence). The length of the CDR3 is 17 residues. CDR3 sequence (DNA): TGTGCCAGCAGCTTAGCGGAGCGCCTACACCGCACCGGGGAGCTGTTTTTT. It codes for CASSLAERLHRTGELFF.

The chain carries TRBV7-3 and TRBJ2-2; a possible D gene is TRBD2 (6 bases). The germline V gene encodes CDR1 SGHTA and CDR2 FQGTGA. The CDR3 consists of 16 residues. V was trimmed by 1 base and J by 1 base, leaving 10 bases between them. As DNA, the CDR3 is TGTGCCAGCAGCTTAAACTCGCGGGGGAACACCGGGGAGCTGTTTTTT. Its protein is CASSLNSRGNTGELFF.

The DNA for the CDR3 is TGTGCCAGCAGTGAGGCTCCCTCCCTAGTGGGGCGGTACTTC. Translation gives CASSEAPSLVGRYF. The V gene is TRBV2, the J gene TRBJ2-5; D possibly corresponds to TRBD1 (5 bases). The germline V gene has CDR1 SNHLY and CDR2 FYNNEI. The CDR3 has 14 residues. Trimming took 3 bases from V and 13 from J, leaving 21 bases between them.

The CDR3 spells CASRLQGAHSYEQYF. CDR3 DNA sequence: TGTGCCAGCAGACTACAGGGGGCGCACTCCTACGAGCAGTACTTC. The V call is TRBV28, the J call TRBJ2-7, with 9 bases fitting TRBD1. The germline V gene has CDR1 MDHEN and CDR2 SYDVKM. V lost 6 bases and J lost 0; bases outside the gene matches: 6. This CDR3 contains 15 residues.

The chain recombines TRBV30 with TRBJ1-5; 8 nucleotides line up with TRBD1. The germline gives CDR1 GTSNPN, CDR2 SVGIG (reference sequence). Trimming cost V 7 bases and J 4 bases; bases outside gene matches: 3. This CDR3 is 12 amino acids long. CDR3 in amino acids: CASRQGNQPQHF. In DNA form, the CDR3 reads TGTGCCTCTAGACAGGGGAATCAGCCCCAGCATTTT. Complete variable domain (other parts from reference TRBV30 and TRBJ1-5): SQTIHQWPATLVQPVGSPLSLECTVEGTSNPNLYWYRQAAGRGLQLLFYSVGIGQISSEVPQNLSASRPQDRQFILSSKKLLLSDSGFYLCASRQGNQPQHFGDGTRLSIL.

V is TRBV28 and J is TRBJ2-2, with D perhaps TRBD1 (6 bases). V gave up 4 bases and J gave up 5 bases, with 14 bases separating them. Germline V gives CDR1 MDHEN, CDR2 SYDVKM. The CDR3 spans 15 residues. The CDR3 region is CASSSITGITGELFF. CDR3 coding DNA: TGTGCCAGCAGTTCCATTACAGGGATAACCGGGGAGCTGTTTTTT. Combining the CDR3 with reference TRBV28 and TRBJ2-2 gives the whole variable domain DVKVTQSSRYLVKRTGEKVFLECVQDMDHENMFWYRQDPGLGLRLIYFSYDVKMKEKGDIPEGYSVSREKKERFSLILESASTNQTSMYLCASSSITGITGELFFGEGSRLTVL.

The chain joins TRBV7-3 to TRBJ1-1, with 7 bases matching TRBD1. Germline loops: CDR1 SGHTA, CDR2 FQGTGA. The CDR3 covers 14 residues. J was trimmed by 1 base and V by 5 bases; bases with no gene match: 4. The CDR3 loop reads CASSQQGTNTEAFF. In nucleotides, the CDR3 is TGTGCCAGCAGCCAACAGGGGACGAACACTGAAGCTTTCTTT.

The chain carries TRBV6-4 and TRBJ1-5; 8 nucleotides agree with TRBD1. Trimming took 5 bases from V and 6 from J; bases not matched to a gene: 6. Per the germline V gene, CDR1 is MRHNA and CDR2 is SNTAGT. This CDR3 contains 14 residues. The CDR3, as DNA: TGTGCCAGCAGTCCGGACAGGGACGGTCAGCCCCAGCATTTT. This translates into CASSPDRDGQPQHF.